The clone carrying this T cell receptor (beta chain) was found once. No antigen is known for it. Negatively enriched CD4+ T cells were divided by CD45RA into naive and memory. Researchers ran the assay at a deep level. Some clones are missing from TCRdb's copy, which holds only in-frame ones; the method was immunoSEQ multiplex PCR. The repertoire consists of approximately 2.5 million clones, with 85% to 95% occurring once and the leading ten covering more than 0.12%. The sample originates from a study of shared clonotypes between healthy human individuals. Regarding the study as a whole: When naive CD4 clonotypes were compared across a few donors, around 4.6% were shared.

The CDR3 extends over 14 amino acids. V was clipped by 3 bases and J by 4 bases; unmatched bases: 3. Germline CDR1 SGHVS, CDR2 FNYEAQ. This TCR was sampled from a man younger than 35 in good health. This chain joins TRBV7-6 and TRBJ1-3, with 7 bases fitting TRBD1. Sequencing was done on a sample of naive CD4+ T cells sorted from blood. Noted subset: CD45RA+ positively selected. CDR3 residues: CASSFDREGNTIYF. Written as DNA, the CDR3 is TGTGCCAGCAGCTTCGACAGGGAGGGAAACACCATATATTTT.